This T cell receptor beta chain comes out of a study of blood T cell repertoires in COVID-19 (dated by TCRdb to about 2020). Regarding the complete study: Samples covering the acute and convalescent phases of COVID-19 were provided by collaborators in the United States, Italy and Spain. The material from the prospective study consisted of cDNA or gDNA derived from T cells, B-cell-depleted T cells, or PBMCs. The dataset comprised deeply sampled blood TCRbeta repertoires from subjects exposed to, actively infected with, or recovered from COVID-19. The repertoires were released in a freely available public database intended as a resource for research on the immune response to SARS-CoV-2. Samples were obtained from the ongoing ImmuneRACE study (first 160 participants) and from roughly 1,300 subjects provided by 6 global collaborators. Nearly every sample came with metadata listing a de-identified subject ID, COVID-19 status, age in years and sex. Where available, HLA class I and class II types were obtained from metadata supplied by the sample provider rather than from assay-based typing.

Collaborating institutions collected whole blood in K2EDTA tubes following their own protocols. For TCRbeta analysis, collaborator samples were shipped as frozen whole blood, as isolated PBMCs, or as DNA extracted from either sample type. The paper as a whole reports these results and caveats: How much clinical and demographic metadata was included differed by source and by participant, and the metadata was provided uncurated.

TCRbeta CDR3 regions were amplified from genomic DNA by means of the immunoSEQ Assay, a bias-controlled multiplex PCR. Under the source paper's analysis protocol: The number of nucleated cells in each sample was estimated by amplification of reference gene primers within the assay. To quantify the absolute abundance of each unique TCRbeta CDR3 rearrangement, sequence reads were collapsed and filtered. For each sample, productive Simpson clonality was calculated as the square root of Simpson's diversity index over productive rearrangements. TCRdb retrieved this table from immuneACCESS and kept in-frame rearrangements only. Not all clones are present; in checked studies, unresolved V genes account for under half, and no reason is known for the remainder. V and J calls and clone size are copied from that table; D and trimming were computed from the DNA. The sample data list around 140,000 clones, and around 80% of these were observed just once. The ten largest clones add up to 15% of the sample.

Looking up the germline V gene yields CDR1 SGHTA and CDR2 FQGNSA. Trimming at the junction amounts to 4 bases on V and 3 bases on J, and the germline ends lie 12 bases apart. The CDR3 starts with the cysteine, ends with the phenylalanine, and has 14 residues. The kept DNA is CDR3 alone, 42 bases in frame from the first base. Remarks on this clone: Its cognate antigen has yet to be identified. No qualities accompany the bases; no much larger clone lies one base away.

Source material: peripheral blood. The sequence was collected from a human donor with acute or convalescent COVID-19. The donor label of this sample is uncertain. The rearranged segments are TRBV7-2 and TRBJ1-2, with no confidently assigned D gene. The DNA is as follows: TGTGCCAGCAGCTACGGACTCACGGACTATGGCTACACCTTC. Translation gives CASSYGLTDYGYTF.